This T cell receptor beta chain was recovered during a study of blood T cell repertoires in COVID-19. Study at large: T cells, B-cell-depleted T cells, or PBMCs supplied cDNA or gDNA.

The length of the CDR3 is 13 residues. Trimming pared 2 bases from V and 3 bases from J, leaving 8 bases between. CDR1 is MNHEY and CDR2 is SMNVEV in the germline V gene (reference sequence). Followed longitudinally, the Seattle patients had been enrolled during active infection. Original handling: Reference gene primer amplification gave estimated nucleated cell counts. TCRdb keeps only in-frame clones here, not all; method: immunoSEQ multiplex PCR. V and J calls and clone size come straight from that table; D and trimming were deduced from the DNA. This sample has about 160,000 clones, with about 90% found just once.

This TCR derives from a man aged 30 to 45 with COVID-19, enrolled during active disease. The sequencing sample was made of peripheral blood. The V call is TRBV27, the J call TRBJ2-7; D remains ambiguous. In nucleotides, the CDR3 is TGTGCCAGCAGTTTAACGACAAACTACGAGCAGTACTTC. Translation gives CASSLTTNYEQYF.